This T cell receptor (beta chain) was profiled in a study of cytomegalovirus exposure and HLA in healthy donors. Looking at the study overall: Of several hundred genotyped donors, about 80% clustered with self-reported Caucasian donors. Whole-study findings and limits: A missense DCLRE1C variant was associated with V- and J-gene trimming of TCR beta chains in a later analysis, and an independent cohort replicated the association. The HLA-A and HLA-B alleles of most subjects were reportedly predicted accurately from TCR beta sequences. An observed cluster of highly shared sequence variants was recorded as a likely sequencing artifact.

The primer mix had 60 Vbeta and 13 Jbeta primers. Repertoires were generated with immunoSEQ multiplex PCR, while TCRdb's copy carries only in-frame clones and drops some. The sample lists under 200,000 clones, roughly 70% seen once, with about 1.6% in the top ten. The CDR3 has 14 amino acids. Germline loops: CDR1 PRHDT, CDR2 FYEKMQ (reference sequence). Trimming removed 5 bases at V and 0 bases at J, with 11 bases between. Note on this clone: Antigen specificity is unknown.

Sequenced: PBMCs. The rearrangement uses TRBV13 and TRBJ2-7; D might be TRBD2 (6 bases). The sequence derives from a girl under 18 in good health and CMV-seronegative. CDR3 coding DNA: TGTGCCAGCAGCCCGCGGGACTTCTCCTACGAGCAGTACTTC. Translated: CASSPRDFSYEQYF.